Below, 28 T cell receptor beta chains from the same sample are listed, as sequenced in a study of shared clonotypes between healthy human individuals. Sequencing was performed with immunoSEQ multiplex PCR; in TCRdb, only in-frame clones are kept and a portion is missing. Of about 800,000 clones in the sample, just over 95% are singletons; the top ten hold 0.2% to 0.25%. Naive CD8 cells comprised CD45RO-negative, CCR7-positively selected cells, excluding terminally differentiated effector memory CD45RA+ cells. Sequenced input: naive CD8+ T cells sorted from blood. Receptors were obtained from a man younger than 45 in good health.

This chain links TRBV27 with TRBJ2-7, with 13 bases identical to TRBD2. This CDR3 comprises 14 residues. Germline CDR1 is MNHEY and CDR2 is SMNVEV (reference sequence). V shed 6 bases, J shed 7 bases, and the junction held 6 bases outside the gene matches. DNA of the CDR3: TGTGCCAGCAGGGGACTAGCGGGACCTTATGAGCAGTACTTC. Translation gives CASRGLAGPYEQYF.

The table lists this clone with a few counts. The chain is built from TRBV29-1 and TRBJ2-3; the match to TRBD2 covers 14 bases. Germline trimming cut 6 bases from V and 4 bases from J; bases unmatched to any gene: 6. The CDR3 has 15 amino acids. Germline V CDR1 and CDR2: SQVTM, ANQGSEA. DNA of the CDR3: TGCAGCGTCCCGGGACTAGCGGGAGTGGCAGATACGCAGTATTTT. Its translation: CSVPGLAGVADTQYF.

Note on this clone: Other DNA sequences in the same sample also yield this CDR3. This rearrangement joins TRBV27 to TRBJ2-7; either TRBD1 or TRBD2 may fit D (6 bases each). Trimming took off 2 bases at V and 1 base at J, with 9 bases between the two ends. Germline V gene sequence: CDR1 MNHEY, CDR2 SMNVEV (reference sequence). This CDR3 region has 14 residues. CDR3 loop: CASSLKGGSYEQYF. CDR3 nucleotides: TGTGCCAGCAGTTTAAAAGGGGGGTCCTACGAGCAGTACTTC.

The chain couples TRBV2 to TRBJ1-1, with 7 bases lining up with TRBD1. V was pared by 7 bases and J by 6 bases, with 8 bases of the junction left unmatched. This CDR3 comprises 13 residues. Germline lookup yields CDR1 SNHLY and CDR2 FYNNEI. The CDR3 loop reads CASTYRGGPEAFF. CDR3 DNA: TGTGCCAGCACTTACAGGGGAGGCCCTGAAGCTTTCTTT.

The J gene is TRBJ2-7, the V gene TRBV19, with 8 bases fitting TRBD2. CDR1 is LNHDA, CDR2 SQIVND, per germline (reference sequence). V lost 5 bases, J lost 2 bases, and 5 bases stayed unmatched. The CDR3 covers 14 residues. The CDR3 spells CASSLSAGAYEQYF. The CDR3 DNA reads TGTGCCAGTAGTCTCTCAGCGGGGGCCTACGAGCAGTACTTC.

The rearrangement joins TRBV30 to TRBJ2-1, with TRBD1 identical over 10 bases. J lost 4 bases, V lost 2 bases, and 5 bases had no gene match. The CDR3 is 15 residues long. Germline V lookup: CDR1 GTSNPN, CDR2 SVGIG (reference sequence). CDR3 in DNA: TGTGCCTGGAGTCTCGGGACAGGGGTTTACAATGAGCAGTTCTTC. Amino acids: CAWSLGTGVYNEQFF.

In regard to this clone: This specimen includes other DNA sequences encoding the same CDR3. The V gene is TRBV9, the J gene TRBJ2-7, with D possibly being TRBD2 (6 bases). Trimming pared 4 bases from V and 1 base from J, leaving 9 bases between. This CDR3 comprises 13 residues. Per germline, CDR1 SGDLS and CDR2 YYNGEE. CDR3 DNA: TGTGCCAGCAGCCCTCGGGAGTCCTACGAGCAGTACTTC. It codes for CASSPRESYEQYF.

J is TRBJ2-7 and V is TRBV29-1; D may be TRBD2 (5 bases). The CDR3 has 14 amino acids. V was cut by 7 bases and J by 3 bases, with 19 bases left in between. CDR1 and CDR2 (germline): SQVTM, ANQGSEA. CDR3 DNA: TGCAGCGCGGCGGACTCCCAATCCGGCTACGAGCAGTACTTC. This sequence encodes CSAADSQSGYEQYF.

The V gene is TRBV7-8, the J gene TRBJ2-5; D is unresolved. The germline V gene encodes CDR1 SGHVS and CDR2 FQNEAQ. CDR3 length: 12 residues. The germline V and J ends were trimmed by 2 bases and 5 bases, with 6 bases remaining between them. CDR3 in DNA: TGTGCCAGCAGCTTAATTGCGGAGACCCAGTACTTC. This encodes CASSLIAETQYF.

The chain links TRBV9 to TRBJ2-6, with D perhaps matching TRBD1 (6 bases). The CDR3 has 19 amino acids. Per the germline V gene, CDR1 is SGDLS and CDR2 is YYNGEE. V shed 3 bases and J shed 1 base, with 20 bases lying between them. The CDR3 nucleotides read TGTGCCAGCAGCGCCAGAGTGGGGGCCCGGGCGTCTGGGGCCAACGTCCTGACTTTC. It is translated as CASSARVGARASGANVLTF.

The chain combines TRBV21-1 with TRBJ2-2; the table's D gene call, TRBD1, was not cross checked with the DNA. TRBV21-1 is shown as a pseudogene. This CDR3 has 17 residues. The DNA of the CDR3 is TGTGCCAGCAGCAATGGTCCCGGCAGGGATAGCACCGGGGAGCTGTTTTTT. The encoded protein is CASSNGPGRDSTGELFF.

The chain couples TRBV11-2 to TRBJ1-1; TRBD1 aligns across 7 bases. V lost 5 bases, J lost 6 bases, and 12 bases stayed unmatched. The germline CDR1 and CDR2 sequences are SGHAT and FQNNGV. The CDR3 sequence is 15 residues long. CDR3 region: CASSPIPRGAPEAFF. Written as DNA, the CDR3 is TGTGCCAGCAGCCCGATACCCAGGGGGGCTCCTGAAGCTTTCTTT.

This chain uses TRBV27 with TRBJ2-3; no definite D call. V lost 8 bases, J lost 2 bases, and 5 bases lay in between. Looked up from germline, CDR1 is MNHEY and CDR2 is SMNVEV (reference sequence). The CDR3 sequence is 11 residues long. The CDR3 DNA is TGTGCCAGCTGGTCCACAGATACGCAGTATTTT. Translating gives CASWSTDTQYF.

The chain links TRBV5-1 to TRBJ2-1; 13 bases are shared with TRBD2. CDR3 length equals 16 residues. With 0 bases clipped from V and 5 bases from J, the junction kept 2 bases outside the gene matches. Germline V gene lookup returns CDR1 SGHRS and CDR2 YFSETQ. CDR3 nucleotides: TGCGCCAGCAGCTTGGGACTAGCGGGAGGTGACAATGAGCAGTTCTTC. Translation: CASSLGLAGGDNEQFF.

This CDR3 reads CASSYGGSHGYTF. In DNA, the CDR3 is TGTGCCAGCAGTTATGGAGGGTCCCATGGCTACACCTTC. The chain is built from TRBV6-5 and TRBJ1-2; D unresolved. CDR1 is MNHEY and CDR2 is SVGAGI in the germline V gene. The length of the CDR3 is 13 residues. V was shortened by 3 bases and J by 6 bases, with 11 bases between the two germline ends.

The rearrangement links TRBV5-1 to TRBJ1-1, with a possible D match to TRBD1 (6 bases). The V gene lost 4 bases and the J gene lost 0 bases, with 19 bases spanning the gap. CDR1 and CDR2 from the germline V gene are SGHRS and YFSETQ. The CDR3 loop spans 17 amino acids. In DNA, the CDR3 is TGCGCCAGCAGCCCTGGCGTCAGGGGACTAATGAACACTGAAGCTTTCTTT. It specifies CASSPGVRGLMNTEAFF. The full variable domain, rest sourced from reference TRBV5-1 and TRBJ1-1, is KAGVTQTPRYLIKTRGQQVTLSCSPISGHRSVSWYQQTPGQGLQFLFEYFSETQRNKGNFPGRFSGRQFSNSRSEMNVSTLELGDSALYLCASSPGVRGLMNTEAFFGQGTRLTVV.

This chain uses TRBV13 with TRBJ2-2; 9 nucleotides align to TRBD2. The CDR3 consists of 22 residues. Germline V lookup: CDR1 PRHDT, CDR2 FYEKMQ (reference sequence). The trim removed 0 bases at V and 1 base at J, leaving 18 bases unmatched. The CDR3 loop is CASSLGDPGIAGDTVNTGELFF. The CDR3 nucleotides are TGTGCCAGCAGCTTAGGGGACCCAGGCATAGCGGGAGACACCGTGAACACCGGGGAGCTGTTTTTT. Combining the CDR3 with reference TRBV13 and TRBJ2-2 gives the whole variable domain AAGVIQSPRHLIKEKRETATLKCYPIPRHDTVYWYQQGPGQDPQFLISFYEKMQSDKGSIPDRFSAQQFSDYHSELNMSSLELGDSALYFCASSLGDPGIAGDTVNTGELFFGEGSRLTVL.

The genes are TRBV4-1 and TRBJ2-7; D possibly corresponds to TRBD2 (6 bases). Trimming left V 0 bases short and J 2 bases short, with 11 bases between. The CDR3 extends over 15 amino acids. The germline V gene has CDR1 MGHRA and CDR2 YSYEKL. CDR3 sequence reads: CASSQERDNPYEQYF. CDR3 nucleotide sequence: TGCGCCAGCAGCCAAGAGCGGGATAACCCCTACGAGCAGTACTTC.

V is TRBV7-9 and J is TRBJ1-3; no reliable D call. With 5 bases removed from V and 0 bases from J, the gap between germline ends came to 17 bases. This CDR3 has 17 amino acids. The germline V gene has CDR1 SEHNR and CDR2 FQNEAQ (reference sequence). The CDR3 region is CASSPILGFNSGNTIYF. CDR3 DNA sequence: TGTGCCAGCAGCCCGATTCTAGGATTTAACTCTGGAAACACCATATATTTT.

This rearrangement joins TRBV9 to TRBJ1-2; D gene uncertain. V gave up 4 bases and J gave up 4 bases, with 14 bases separating them. Germline-derived CDR1 and CDR2 are SGDLS and YYNGEE. The CDR3 totals 14 residues. Here the CDR3 DNA reads TGTGCCAGCAGCAACGGAGTGGAAAGCTATGGCTACACCTTC. This translates into CASSNGVESYGYTF.

The CDR3 region is CASSLDRVQETQYF. As DNA, the CDR3 is TGCGCCAGCAGTCTGGACAGAGTCCAAGAGACCCAGTACTTC. The V and J genes are TRBV5-1 and TRBJ2-5; a possible D gene is TRBD1 (6 bases). V shed 5 bases and J shed 1 base, with 12 bases lying between them. In germline, CDR1 is SGHRS, CDR2 YFSETQ. The CDR3 is made up of 14 amino acids.

The CDR3 reads CASSLRAGGPINEQFF. CDR3 sequence (DNA): TGTGCCAGCAGCTTAAGGGCGGGAGGGCCTATCAATGAGCAGTTCTTC. The J gene is TRBJ2-1, the V gene TRBV11-2, with 9 bases lining up with TRBD2. J lost 6 bases, V lost 2 bases, and 8 bases had no gene match. The CDR3 loop spans 16 amino acids. Germline V CDR1 and CDR2: SGHAT, FQNNGV.

The V call is TRBV10-1, the J call TRBJ2-1; D gene ambiguous. Germline CDR1 WNHNN, CDR2 SYGVQD (reference sequence). Trimming removed 0 bases at V and 5 bases at J, with 5 bases between. CDR3 length equals 13 residues. Here the CDR3 DNA reads TGCGCCAGCAGTGAGTCAATGAACAATGAGCAGTTCTTC. Translation: CASSESMNNEQFF.

Details on this clone: An end of the junction does not agree with germline; a read error may underlie this. The chain carries TRBV13 and TRBJ1-2; D remains unclear. The CDR3 is 8 amino acids. Germline lookup yields CDR1 PRHDT and CDR2 FYEKMQ (reference sequence). CDR3 residues: CASSSFIF. Here the CDR3 DNA reads TGTGCCAGCAGCTCTTTTATCTTC.

This clone was seen once. V usage is TRBV5-1 and J usage is TRBJ2-1, with D possibly matching TRBD1 (9 bases). The CDR3 loop spans 22 amino acids. Germline V gene sequence: CDR1 SGHRS, CDR2 YFSETQ. Trimming cost V 2 bases and J 3 bases, with 33 bases left between them. The CDR3 DNA reads TGCGCCAGCAGCTTACAACTCCTTGGGACAGGGTCTAGTGCGGGAGGCTACAATGAGCAGTTCTTC. It is translated as CASSLQLLGTGSSAGGYNEQFF.

The genes are TRBV7-3 and TRBJ2-1; D is uncertain. The germline V and J ends were trimmed by 5 bases and 9 bases, with 14 bases remaining between them. CDR1 and CDR2 from the germline V gene are SGHTA and FQGTGA. The CDR3 runs to 13 residues. DNA for the CDR3: TGTGCCAGCAGCCCCCTACCAAGTACTGAGCAGTTCTTC. Protein: CASSPLPSTEQFF.

The rearrangement uses TRBV15 and TRBJ2-2; D unresolved. V was cut by 8 bases and J by 5 bases, with 6 bases left in between. Per germline, CDR1 LNHNV and CDR2 YYDKDF (reference sequence). CDR3 size: 11 residues. DNA for the CDR3: TGTGCCACCCTCAGAACCGGGGAGCTGTTTTTT. Translation gives CATLRTGELFF.

The chain carries TRBV15 and TRBJ2-7; D is ambiguous. Germline lookup yields CDR1 LNHNV and CDR2 YYDKDF (reference sequence). This CDR3 spans 12 amino acids. V lost 1 base, J lost 7 bases, and 8 bases lay in between. CDR3 region: CATSRGSIEQYF. As DNA, the CDR3 is TGTGCCACCAGCAGAGGCTCGATTGAGCAGTACTTC.